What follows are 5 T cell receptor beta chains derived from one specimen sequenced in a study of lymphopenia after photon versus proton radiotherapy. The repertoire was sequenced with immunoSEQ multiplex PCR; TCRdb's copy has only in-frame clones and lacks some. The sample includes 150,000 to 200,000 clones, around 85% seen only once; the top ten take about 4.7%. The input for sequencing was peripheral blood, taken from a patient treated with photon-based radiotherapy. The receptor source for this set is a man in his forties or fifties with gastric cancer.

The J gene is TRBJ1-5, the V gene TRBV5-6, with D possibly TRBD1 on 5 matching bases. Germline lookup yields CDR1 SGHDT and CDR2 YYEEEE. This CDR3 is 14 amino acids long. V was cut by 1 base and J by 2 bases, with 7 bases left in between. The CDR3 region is CASSLRGGNQPQHF. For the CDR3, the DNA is TGTGCCAGCAGCTTGAGGGGTGGCAATCAGCCCCAGCATTTT. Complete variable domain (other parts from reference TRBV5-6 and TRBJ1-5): DAGVTQSPTHLIKTRGQQVTLRCSPKSGHDTVSWYQQALGQGPQFIFQYYEEEERQRGNFPDRFSGHQFPNYSSELNVNALLLGDSALYLCASSLRGGNQPQHFGDGTRLSIL.

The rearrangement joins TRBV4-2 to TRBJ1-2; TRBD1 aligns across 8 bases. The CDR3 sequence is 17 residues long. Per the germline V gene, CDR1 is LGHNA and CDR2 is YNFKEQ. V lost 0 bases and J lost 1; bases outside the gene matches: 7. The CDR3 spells CASSQDVGQDLNYGYTF. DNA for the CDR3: TGTGCCAGCAGCCAAGATGTGGGACAGGATCTTAACTATGGCTACACCTTC.

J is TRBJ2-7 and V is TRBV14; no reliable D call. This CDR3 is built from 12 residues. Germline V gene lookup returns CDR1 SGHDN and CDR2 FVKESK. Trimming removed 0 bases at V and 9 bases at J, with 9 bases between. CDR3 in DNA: TGTGCCAGCAGCCAAGACTTTGGTTGGCAGTACTTC. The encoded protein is CASSQDFGWQYF. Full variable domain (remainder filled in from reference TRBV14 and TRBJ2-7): EAGVTQFPSHSVIEKGQTVTLRCDPISGHDNLYWYRRVMGKEIKFLLHFVKESKQDESGMPNNRFLAERTGGTYSTLKVQPAELEDSGVYFCASSQDFGWQYFGPGTRLTVT.

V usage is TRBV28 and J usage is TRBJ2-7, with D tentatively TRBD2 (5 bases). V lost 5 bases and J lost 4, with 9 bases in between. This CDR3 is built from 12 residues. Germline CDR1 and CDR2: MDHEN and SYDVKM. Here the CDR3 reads CASSTDWYEQYF. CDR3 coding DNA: TGTGCCAGCAGTACGGACTGGTACGAGCAGTACTTC.

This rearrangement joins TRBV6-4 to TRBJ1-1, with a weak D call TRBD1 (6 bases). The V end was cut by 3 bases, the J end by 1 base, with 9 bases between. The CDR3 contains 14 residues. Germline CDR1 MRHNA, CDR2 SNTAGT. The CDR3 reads CASSERGGNTEAFF. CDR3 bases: TGTGCCAGCAGTGAGAGGGGGGGGAACACTGAAGCTTTCTTT.